The TCR beta chain under discussion was sequenced for a study of blood T cell repertoires in COVID-19 (dated by TCRdb to 2018 to 2021). Regarding the study in general: Samples covering the acute and convalescent phases of COVID-19 were provided by collaborators in the United States, Italy and Spain. Where available, HLA class I and class II types were obtained from metadata supplied by the sample provider rather than from assay-based typing. The prospective study material was composed of cDNA or gDNA derived from T cells, B-cell-depleted T cells, or PBMCs. The repertoires were released in a freely available public database intended as a resource for research on the immune response to SARS-CoV-2. The dataset comprised deeply sampled blood TCRbeta repertoires from subjects exposed to, actively infected with, or recovered from COVID-19. Sample metadata almost always included a de-identified subject ID, COVID-19 status, age in years and sex. Samples were obtained from the ongoing ImmuneRACE study (first 160 participants) and from about 1,300 subjects provided by 6 global collaborators.

CDR3 length: 15 amino acids, cysteine to phenylalanine. The CDR3 DNA has 45 bases and is translated from base 1. Looking up the germline V gene yields CDR1 SNHLY and CDR2 FYNNEI. At the junction V is shortened by 7 bases and J by 7 bases, with 20 bases in between. The immunoSEQ Assay, a bias-controlled multiplex PCR, was used to amplify TCRbeta CDR3 regions from genomic DNA. For the original study's pipeline: The number of nucleated cells in each sample was estimated by amplification of reference gene primers within the assay. Sequence reads were collapsed and filtered to measure the absolute abundance of every unique TCRbeta CDR3 rearrangement. For each sample, productive Simpson clonality was calculated as the square root of Simpson's diversity index over productive rearrangements. TCRdb limited this immuneACCESS table to in-frame rearrangements with V and J called. A share of clones is missing; checked studies link under half to unresolved V genes, and the rest is unexplained. For V, J and clone size, that table is used; D and trimming come from the DNA. The sample contains 55,000 or so clones, approximately 79% of them found a single time. Clones ranked in the top ten supply about 3.5% of the sample.

The full study reports these points: How much clinical and demographic metadata was included differed by source and by participant, and the metadata was provided uncurated.

Collaborating institutions collected whole blood in K2EDTA tubes following their own protocols. For TCRbeta analysis, collaborator samples were shipped as frozen whole blood, as isolated PBMCs, or as DNA extracted from either sample type. This clone was counted between two and nine times. This receptor's antigen is unknown. Base-call qualities are not available, and no considerably larger clone is one nucleotide away. Sequenced: peripheral blood. The V and J segments used are TRBV2 and TRBJ2-1; perhaps TRBD1 is the D gene, with 6 bases matching. The clonotype originates from a man in his 60s with acute or convalescent COVID-19. CDR3 protein: CASKKGAGELNEQFF. The DNA sequence is as follows: TGTGCCAGCAAAAAAGGAGCAGGGGAGCTAAATGAGCAGTTCTTC.